The sequence of this TCR beta chain was determined in a study of cytomegalovirus exposure and HLA in healthy donors. Looking at the study overall: Genotyping of roughly 400 donors showed that 70% to 90% belonged to the Caucasian-associated ancestry cluster.

CDR3 length equals 17 residues. The J segment lost 1 base and the V segment lost 5 bases, leaving 13 bases of the junction unmatched. Looked up from germline, CDR1 is SGHVS and CDR2 is FQNEAQ. Findings of the study overall: Altogether, 170 or so TCR beta chains were recorded as cytomegalovirus-associated. Among the most significant clusters, several appeared linked to common viral pathogens in a later analysis. A prior analysis recorded that most TCR beta V segments were productive about 87% or about 30% of the time.

PCR was performed using 60 Vbeta and 13 Jbeta primers. Method: immunoSEQ multiplex PCR; TCRdb's copy keeps in-frame clones and lacks some. The table includes 70,000 or so clones, roughly four fifths detected once. Turning to this clone: Its antigen is unknown.

This chain links TRBV7-8 with TRBJ1-1; 7 bases fit TRBD1. The clonotype comes from a woman in her sixties or seventies in good health and CMV-seropositive. Sequencing was done on a sample of PBMCs. CDR3 nucleotide sequence: TGTGCCAGCAGCATAGAGATCCGGGACAGTTGGAACACTGAAGCTTTCTTT. Its translation is CASSIEIRDSWNTEAFF.